This T cell receptor beta chain was retrieved from a study of blood T cells in healthy people across ages (dated by TCRdb to about 2015). A note on the overall study: In model experiments, template switching captured roughly one uniquely barcoded TCR beta cDNA molecule for every two T cells. To track age-related changes in TCR beta repertoire diversity, the study relied on deep sequencing normalized with unique cDNA molecular identifiers. The donors were divided into four age groups: young (average approximately 17 years), middle-aged (about 39), aged (about 62) and long-lived (roughly 82). To avoid experimental bias, donors of different ages were spread randomly across the sequencing lanes. The study analyzed two additional independent replicas of 1 million unique cDNA reads from the same blood draw for two donors, one aged 18 to 30 and one aged 80 or older.

Comments on this clonotype: Its antigen remains unidentified. Within one base of it there is no much larger clone, and no base qualities were kept.

The 35 to 40 donors, aged 6 to 90 years, were systemically healthy Caucasian individuals from Russia. Approximately 11 milliliters of peripheral blood were drawn from each donor into EDTA-treated Vacutainer tubes. Ficoll-Paque density-gradient centrifugation was used to isolate PBMCs, with at least 7 million per sample. Total RNA, at least 6 micrograms per sample, was extracted from PBMCs with Trizol reagent. For every donor, an aliquot of PBMCs went through flow cytometry to measure the percentages of naive CD45RAhigh/CD27high T cells. From its cysteine to its phenylalanine, the CDR3 spans 15 amino acids. Only the CDR3 DNA is retained, 45 bases long and in frame from the first base. Relative to germline, V is 4 bases shorter and J is 1 base shorter, with 12 bases between their ends. CDR1 is given as LGHNA and CDR2 as YNFKEQ, both from the germline V gene. Library generation was performed with 5' RACE. The sample was run on an Illumina HiSeq 2500. A second PCR of roughly 7 to 11 cycles was performed with a sample-barcoded 5' primer and a J-beta primer mix. A unique molecular identifier was introduced onto each TCR beta cDNA molecule by a template-switch 5' adaptor carrying 12 random nucleotides. At least 3 million CDR3-containing paired-end reads were obtained from each sample. First-strand cDNA was synthesized from all RNA with the Mint cDNA synthesis kit, primed by a TRBC-specific oligonucleotide. Following uracil-DNA glycosylase treatment, a first 18-cycle PCR with universal primers M1SS and BC2_uni_R was performed on all cDNA. In the authors' own workflow: Normalization of each sample was performed by random selection of 1 million high-quality reads, each carrying a distinct molecular identifier. Reads with shared molecular identifiers were discarded instead of being binned into consensus sequences. MiTCR, set to a Q25 quality threshold and the strictest error-elimination algorithm, was used for CDR3 identification, clonotype clustering and error correction. A nonparametric unseen species model using Euler transformation provided a lower-bound estimate of total TCR beta diversity. TCRdb took the public reads, trimmed them with fastp at Q25, ran MiXCR for clone calling and kept in-frame beta chains. Each CDR3 protein appears once, grouped with its most common genes and DNA. The V and J calls and clone size are TCRdb's, not the authors'. The sample table records approximately 320,000 distinct CDR3 sequences; roughly 29% of these occur just once. The top ten constitute about 30% of the sample.

The investigation overall reported the following: Since profiling was done on bulk unsorted PBMCs, naive and antigen-experienced compartments could not be conclusively compared. A strong correlation was found between observed TCR beta diversity and the percentage of naive T cells measured by flow cytometry. Observed TCR beta diversity per million T cells fell roughly linearly with age, and a significant reduction was already apparent by age around 40. Donor CMV infection status was unknown, potentially confounding age-related changes in expanded clonotypes. The long-lived group showed more naive CD4+ T cells, fewer expanded clones and increased TCR diversity than the aged group, suggesting age selection. Total diversity estimates from one million sequenced T cells were considered lower bounds and underestimates.

Specimen: blood. The rearrangement joined TRBV4-2 to TRBJ2-3; the D gene is possibly TRBD1, with 5 bases matching. This receptor was taken from a woman aged 65 to 85 in good health. The nucleotide sequence reads as follows: TGTGCCAGCAGCCCTGGACAAGAACGCACAGATACGCAGTATTTT. Translated, it reads CASSPGQERTDTQYF.